This T cell receptor beta chain was recovered during a study of T cell responses to AZD1222 COVID-19 vaccine (dated by TCRdb to about 2021). Background on the whole study: A total of more than 230 trial participants underwent TCR sequencing, of whom roughly 210 had received two doses of AZD1222 and 26 had received two doses of the MenACWY control vaccine. Trial participants were enrolled into age subgroups of 18-55, 56-69 and 70-plus years, which contained about 150, 28 and 57 TCR-sequenced participants, respectively.

The investigation overall reported the following: Because no samples from the day 14 peak response were available, repertoires could be characterized only after the peak T cell response. After two AZD1222 doses, spike-specific TCR breadth and depth were significantly higher than at day 0 and than in MenACWY recipients. Participants were mostly white British and included more females than males, and it was suggested by the authors that clonal diversity may have been underestimated. Nearly half of unique spike-specific TCRs reportedly recognized epitopes outside regions mutated in the B.1.351 and B.1.1.7 variants. Vaccine-associated CD4 TCRs spanned the whole spike protein, with dominant responses in regions 160-218 and 743-854. Conclusions about previously exposed vaccinees are limited, since just five or six AZD1222 recipients were seropositive for SARS-CoV-2 at baseline. The 56-69-year group was small, and its depth increase did not reach significance, likely because of low power.

The sample's time point label, decoded: about 28 days (+/-7) after the second vaccine dose. AZD1222 recipients with second doses at about 4 weeks or about 12 weeks were pooled, because spike-specific TCR depth and breadth did not differ between schedules. The vaccinee samples were drawn from two UK trials, COV001 and COV002, one of which was a single-blind randomized controlled phase 2/3 trial testing AZD1222 (ChAdOx1 nCoV-19) in healthy adults. For TCRbeta chain sequencing, PBMC samples were collected from trial participants at day 0 and at day 28 after the second dose. As for this clone: This receptor's antigen is unknown. There are no base qualities to consult, and no much larger clone falls within one base.

The CDR3 regions of human TCRbeta chains were subjected to immunosequencing. The published analysis was carried out like this. TCRs in the repertoires were matched against a reference library of SARS-CoV-2-specific TCRs that had been generated with the MIRA antigen-specificity platform. Breadth was defined as the fraction of unique TCRs that were SARS-CoV-2-associated. Depth was defined as the fraction of total T cells that were SARS-CoV-2-associated. Using the MIRA data, every spike-specific TCR was mapped to the spike region that the TCR reacted to and assigned to either a CD4 or a CD8 class. Log10-transformed breadth and depth values were compared by one-way ANOVA with Sidak's multiple comparisons tests. In its TCRdb copy, this immuneACCESS table keeps in-frame sequences only and misses some clones. Where compared with another copy, unresolved V genes explain less than half of these, and the others have no known cause. For V, J and clone size, that table is used; D and trimming come from the DNA. Recorded for this sample are 150,000 to 200,000 clones; around 92% of them occurred a single time. The ten largest account for under 1.5% of the sample.

CDR1 and CDR2, per the germline V gene, are MGHRA and YSYEKL. V gives up 4 bases and J gives up 5 bases, and the segment between their germline ends measures 11 bases. The CDR3 contains 14 residues, cysteine and phenylalanine counted. Kept here is only the CDR3 DNA, which spans 42 bases and is read in frame from base 1. Here the sequenced sample was peripheral blood, taken 28 days after the second AZD1222 dose. The sequence links TRBV4-1 to TRBJ1-4; the D gene is possibly TRBD1, with 5 bases matching. The clonotype was recovered from an adult who received the AZD1222 COVID-19 vaccine. The CDR3 here reads CASSPGGLNEKLFF. In nucleotide form, the sequence is TGCGCCAGCAGCCCGGGGGGATTAAATGAAAAACTGTTTTTT.